This TCR beta chain emerged from a study of T-cell reconstitution after alpha-beta-depleted transplantation in children (dated by TCRdb to 2016 to 2017). A note on the overall study: T-cell immune reconstitution after TCRalphabeta/CD19-depleted allogeneic hematopoietic cell transplantation in children was quantitatively tracked in the study by means of TCR repertoire profiling.

The paper as a whole reports these results and caveats: Over subsequent months, a decline in hyperexpanded clone frequencies was noted, and after one year, T-cell counts and TCRbeta diversity were mostly ascribed to newly produced T cells. The high TCRbeta diversity at day 60 in some patients was ascribed to recipient T cells and intrathymic progenitors that had survived conditioning. The apparently early recovery of alphabetaT-cell counts about two months after transplant reportedly depended on only several hundred rapidly expanded clones that came from non-depleted graft cells.

This clonotype was observed many times. Its antigen is still unknown. No per-base quality is available; no much larger clone lies one base away. Library preparation used PCR. The sequencing machine was an Illumina HiSeq 2500. Molecular barcoding was employed in the preparation of TCR libraries, with unique molecular identifiers being used to normalize TCRbeta repertoire quantification. TCRdb reprocessing: public reads trimmed at Q25 with fastp, clones called with MiXCR, in-frame beta chains kept. Each CDR3 protein appears once, grouped with its most common genes and DNA. Here the sample has about 250,000 distinct CDR3 sequences; 20% to 30% occur a single time. More than 4.5% of the sample is held by the ten biggest clonotypes. V is pared back by 5 bases and J by 5 bases, with 8 bases lying between the germline termini. The CDR3 sequence holds 12 residues, the cysteine and phenylalanine included. Kept here is only the CDR3 DNA, which spans 36 bases and is read in frame from base 1.

The meaning of the sample's treatment or condition label: allogeneic hematopoietic cell transplantation with graft depleted of TCRalphabeta T cells and CD19 B cells. Transplant recipients were children who received TCRalphabeta/CD19-depleted allogeneic hematopoietic cell grafts. The source material was PBMCs, mostly from graft donor cells, sampled 360 days after TCRalphabeta/CD19-depleted stem cell transplant. The TCR sequence derives from a female patient aged 2-15 years who had a stem cell transplant for congenital amegakaryocytic thrombocytopenia, so the T cells may come from the graft donor. The chain is made from TRBV12-3 or TRBV12-4 and TRBJ2-3; the D gene identity is not certain. The nucleotide sequence is TGTGCCAGCAGTACAAGCTTAGATACGCAGTATTTT. The encoded protein is CASSTSLDTQYF.